The sequence of this T cell receptor (beta chain) was determined in a study of shared clonotypes between healthy human individuals. Overall study: Donors had three CD4 naive, three CD4 memory, two CD8 naive and one CD8 memory plate apiece. Study-wide results and caveats: Sequencing depth was a factor that was expected to affect clonotype sharing among donors. The rarefaction results pointed to incomplete sorted-subset sequencing despite large depth. Clonotypes shared by all four donors outscored non-shared clonotypes in generation probability.

Generated by immunoSEQ multiplex PCR, the TCRdb table keeps only in-frame clones and is missing some. The sample holds over a million clones, approximately 72% seen once. Regarding this clone: What it recognizes is unknown.

This CDR3 spans 17 amino acids. Germline trimming cut 0 bases from V and 4 bases from J; bases unmatched to any gene: 9. In germline, CDR1 is SGHRS, CDR2 YFSETQ. The sequencing sample was made of memory CD4+ T cells sorted from blood. The subset is: CD45RA-negative fraction. The receptor was derived from a man aged 18 to 35 in good health. The chain carries TRBV5-1 and TRBJ1-3; 8 bases are shared with TRBD1. In nucleotides, the CDR3 is TGCGCCAGCAGCTTGGCCGAACAGGGGGTTGGAGGAAACACCATATATTTT. It yields the protein CASSLAEQGVGGNTIYF.